The rows below give T cell receptor beta chains drawn from one sample of a study of cytomegalovirus exposure and HLA in healthy donors. The assay was immunoSEQ multiplex PCR, and TCRdb's table has in-frame clones only and misses some. The sample comprises approximately 98,000 clones, roughly 70% of which are singletons, and approximately 1.8% rests with the top ten. Sample: PBMCs. The source of these receptors is a male donor in good health and CMV-seronegative. CDR3s include the opening cysteine and the closing phenylalanine or tryptophan. The order of the fields is D gene, clone size, V gene, J gene, CDR3 DNA, CDR3 protein. D genes are given only for firm matches. Clone sizes are given selectively: once, few, many, or a class where the clone is expanded.

TRBD2	-	TRBV29-1	TRBJ2-1	TGCAGCGTTGAGACTAGCGGCAATGAGCAGTTCTTC	CSVETSGNEQFF
-	-	TRBV28	TRBJ2-7	TGTGCCAGCAGTTTTTTGAGGGTTCCCTACGAGCAGTACTTC	CASSFLRVPYEQYF
-	-	TRBV10-3	TRBJ1-1	TGTGCCATAAGCGGCGGGGGGAACACTGAAGCTTTCTTT	CAISGGGNTEAFF
TRBD2	-	TRBV6-5	TRBJ2-2	TGTGCCAGCAGTTACGGGGCTAGCGGGAGGACCGGGGAGCTGTTTTTT	CASSYGASGRTGELFF
-	few	TRBV5-5	TRBJ1-5	TGTGCCAGCAGCTTGGGGCTTAAGCGGGGTAGCAATCAGCCCCAGCATTTT	CASSLGLKRGSNQPQHF
-	-	TRBV29-1	TRBJ2-1	TGCAGCGTTGAATATTCACTAGCTCTTACCAATGAGCAGTTCTTC	CSVEYSLALTNEQFF
-	medium-sized	TRBV6-1	TRBJ1-5	TGTGCCAGCAGTGAAATTTTGAGCAGGGGTAATCAGCCCCAGCATTTT	CASSEILSRGNQPQHF
-	-	TRBV29-1	TRBJ1-4	TGCAGCGTGTTGGTTACAGGCTCTAATGAAAAACTGTTTTTT	CSVLVTGSNEKLFF
TRBD2	-	TRBV10-3	TRBJ2-1	TGTGCCATCAGTGGGGGACTAGCGGGAAACAATGAGCAGTTCTTC	CAISGGLAGNNEQFF
TRBD1	-	TRBV6-6	TRBJ1-2	TGTGCCAGCAGTATTTCAGGGGGCATGGTTGGCTACACCTTC	CASSISGGMVGYTF
-	-	TRBV19	TRBJ1-1	TGTGCCAGTATCCACCGCCCGGGGGACACTGAAGCTTTCTTT	CASIHRPGDTEAFF
TRBD2	-	TRBV6-1	TRBJ2-7	TGTGCCAGCAGTGAAAGGACTAGCGGGAGTGAGTCCTCCTACGAGCAGTACTTC	CASSERTSGSESSYEQYF
-	-	TRBV27	TRBJ2-2	TGTGCCAGCAGTTTATCCACAGTGAACACCGGGGAGCTGTTTTTT	CASSLSTVNTGELFF
-	few	TRBV29-1	TRBJ2-7	TGCAGCGTTGATGGGACAAGTACCTACGAGCAGTACTTC	CSVDGTSTYEQYF
-	-	TRBV5-1	TRBJ1-5	TGCGCCAGCAGCAATGGGACATCAGGTCAGCCCCAGCATTTT	CASSNGTSGQPQHF
TRBD1	-	TRBV5-1	TRBJ2-7	TGCGCCAGCAGCTTGTTGGACAGGGGAAACTACGAGCAGTACTTC	CASSLLDRGNYEQYF
-	once	TRBV19	TRBJ1-4	TGTGCCAGTAGTATAGGGCCCCGGGGGGATGAAAAACTGTTTTTT	CASSIGPRGDEKLFF
-	-	TRBV5-6	TRBJ1-4	TGTGCCAGCAGCTCGGTCTCCGGGGCGGGGGCTGAAAAACTGTTTTTT	CASSSVSGAGAEKLFF
TRBD2	-	TRBV28	TRBJ2-7	TGTGCCAGCAGGGCGGGAGGCAACTACGAGCAGTACTTC	CASRAGGNYEQYF
TRBD2	-	TRBV15	TRBJ2-7	TGTGCCACCAGCCCAAGACTAGCGGGAGGTACCGAGCAGTACTTC	CATSPRLAGGTEQYF
TRBD2	-	TRBV7-2	TRBJ2-1	TGTGCCAGCAGCCTGGGACTAGCGGGAGGGCACAATGAGCAGTTCTTC	CASSLGLAGGHNEQFF
-	few	TRBV19	TRBJ1-4	TGTGCCAGTGCAAAAGACAGCGTAGAGACTAATGAAAAACTGTTTTTT	CASAKDSVETNEKLFF
TRBD2	-	TRBV9	TRBJ2-1	TGTGCCAGCAGCAGGACTAGCGGGACGACCAATGAGCAGTTCTTC	CASSRTSGTTNEQFF
-	-	TRBV7-8	TRBJ1-1	TGTGCCAGCAGCCAGGGTCCAAACACTGAAGCTTTCTTT	CASSQGPNTEAFF
-	-	TRBV6-5	TRBJ1-2	TGTGCCAGCAGTTACTCGGGGGGGGGAGGCTATGGCTACACCTTC	CASSYSGGGGYGYTF
-	-	TRBV15	TRBJ1-2	TGTGCCACCAGCAGAGACCTGATTTTAGGGGAAGATGGCTACACCTTC	CATSRDLILGEDGYTF
TRBD1	-	TRBV5-1	TRBJ2-7	TGCGCCAGCAGCTTTTCGATGGCCGGAAGGGGGCTCCCCTACGAGCAGTACTTC	CASSFSMAGRGLPYEQYF
TRBD1	once	TRBV9	TRBJ2-1	TGTGCCAGCAGCGCCAGACAGGGTTGGGATGAGCAGTTCTTC	CASSARQGWDEQFF
TRBD1	-	TRBV6-5	TRBJ2-5	TGTGCCAGCAGTCGACAGGGGTCAGGGGAGACCCAGTACTTC	CASSRQGSGETQYF
TRBD2	few	TRBV9	TRBJ2-3	TGTGCCAGCAGCGTCCGGGACCCTCTAGCGGGTTACTCTAGCACAGATACGCAGTATTTT	CASSVRDPLAGYSSTDTQYF
TRBD1	-	TRBV7-9	TRBJ2-6	TGTGCCAGCAGCATAACAGGGGATGGGGCCAACGTCCTGACTTTC	CASSITGDGANVLTF
TRBD2	-	TRBV27	TRBJ2-1	TGTGCCAGCAGTCCCGGGACTAGCGTCAATGAGCAGTTCTTC	CASSPGTSVNEQFF
-	-	TRBV6-4	TRBJ2-1	TGTGCCAGCAGTGAACGATTCGTTAGAGAGGGCAGATACAATGAGCAGTTCTTC	CASSERFVREGRYNEQFF
TRBD1	few	TRBV7-2	TRBJ1-2	TGTGCCAGCAGCCCACACGGACAGGGGCTTAACTATGGCTACACCTTC	CASSPHGQGLNYGYTF
TRBD2	-	TRBV30	TRBJ2-2	TGTGCCTGGAGTGGAAGCGGGAGGAGCGGGGAGCTGTTTTTT	CAWSGSGRSGELFF
TRBD2	few	TRBV29-1	TRBJ2-3	TGCAGCGTTGAGACCGAGCGGGAGGCAGATACGCAGTATTTT	CSVETEREADTQYF
TRBD1	-	TRBV27	TRBJ1-5	TGTGCCAGCAGGACAGGGGCTTCCAATCAGCCCCAGCATTTT	CASRTGASNQPQHF
-	-	TRBV7-8	TRBJ2-2	TGTGCCAGCAGCCCAGGAACCGGGGAGCTGTTTTTT	CASSPGTGELFF
TRBD2	-	TRBV5-1	TRBJ2-3	TGCGCCAGCAGCCCGATGGGACTAGCGGGGAGCTATCAGGATGGGGAGTATTTT	CASSPMGLAGSYQDGEYF
-	-	TRBV6-1	TRBJ1-3	TGTGCCAGCAGTGATGAGGGTAGGGCCTCTGGAAACACCATATATTTT	CASSDEGRASGNTIYF
TRBD1	-	TRBV5-4	TRBJ1-1	TGTGCCAGCAGCTTGGGGAACAGGGGGGGCACTGAAGCTTTCTTT	CASSLGNRGGTEAFF
-	-	TRBV11-1	TRBJ2-5	TGTGCCAGCAGCTCCCTTAAGACCCAGTACTTC	CASSSLKTQYF
-	-	TRBV11-2	TRBJ2-7	TGTGCCAGCAGCTTATATCGGCAGGGGATGTCCGAGCAGTACTTC	CASSLYRQGMSEQYF
TRBD2	few	TRBV5-4	TRBJ2-7	TGTGCCAGCAGCCCGGACCCCCTAGCGGGAAAAAGCGAGCAGTACTTC	CASSPDPLAGKSEQYF
TRBD1	few	TRBV5-1	TRBJ2-5	TGCGCCAGCTCACCCCCAGGACAACAGGGGACGGAGACCCAGTACTTC	CASSPPGQQGTETQYF
-	-	TRBV6-5	TRBJ1-4	TGTGCCAGCAGTTACCGGGCGGGGGTGTATGAAAAACTGTTTTTT	CASSYRAGVYEKLFF
-	-	TRBV28	TRBJ1-4	TGTGCCAGCGGTTACCCAGGGAGGGAACTGTTTTTT	CASGYPGRELFF
TRBD1	-	TRBV10-3	TRBJ2-1	TGTGCCATCAGTGAGTCTCCCTACAGGGGGGAATACAATGAGCAGTTCTTC	CAISESPYRGEYNEQFF
-	few	TRBV6-4	TRBJ2-3	TGTGCCAGCAGTGCCGGACAGCCCACAGATACGCAGTATTTT	CASSAGQPTDTQYF
-	-	TRBV6-4	TRBJ2-1	TGTGCCAGCAGTGACGCACAGGGTGCGGATGAGCAGTTCTTC	CASSDAQGADEQFF
TRBD2	-	TRBV5-1	TRBJ2-5	TGCGCCAGCAGCGAAGGACTAGCGGTGGGGGAGACCCAGTACTTC	CASSEGLAVGETQYF
-	-	TRBV4-3	TRBJ1-2	TGCGCCAGCAGCCAAGACGGGGGAAACTACTATGGCTACACCTTC	CASSQDGGNYYGYTF
-	-	TRBV6-5	TRBJ2-2	TGTGCCAGCAGTTCCTTGACCGGGACAAAGGCCGGGGAGCTGTTTTTT	CASSSLTGTKAGELFF
-	-	TRBV27	TRBJ2-2	TGTGCCAGCGGTCTTTCCGGCGGGGACCCCTTTAGTCGGGAGCTGTTTTTT	CASGLSGGDPFSRELFF
-	-	TRBV30	TRBJ2-7	TGTGCCTGGAGTACCTCACCTCTAGCGCCAGAGCAGTACTTC	CAWSTSPLAPEQYF